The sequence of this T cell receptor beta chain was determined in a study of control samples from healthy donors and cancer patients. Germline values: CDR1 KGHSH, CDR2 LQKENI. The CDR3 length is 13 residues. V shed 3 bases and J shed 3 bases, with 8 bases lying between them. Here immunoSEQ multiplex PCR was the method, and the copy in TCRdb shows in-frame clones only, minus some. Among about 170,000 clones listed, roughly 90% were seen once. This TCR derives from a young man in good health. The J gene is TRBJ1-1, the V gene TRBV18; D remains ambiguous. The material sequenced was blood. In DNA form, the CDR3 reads TGTGCCAGCTCACCCGTCGGGGACACTGAAGCTTTCTTT. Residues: CASSPVGDTEAFF.